This T cell receptor beta chain was identified in a study of blood T cell repertoires in COVID-19 (dated by TCRdb to the early 2020s). Context from the whole study: Samples from collaborators originated in the United States, Italy and Spain and spanned both the acute and convalescent phases of COVID-19. The prospective study material was composed of cDNA or gDNA derived from T cells, B-cell-depleted T cells, or PBMCs. The dataset comprised deeply sampled blood TCRbeta repertoires from subjects exposed to, actively infected with, or recovered from COVID-19. The repertoires were released in a freely available public database intended as a resource for research on the immune response to SARS-CoV-2. The samples were drawn from the first 160 participants of the ongoing ImmuneRACE study and from 950 to 1,500 subjects provided by 6 global collaborators. Sample metadata almost always included a de-identified subject ID, COVID-19 status, age in years and sex. Where HLA class I and class II types were available, the types were taken from metadata supplied by the sample provider, not from assay-based typing.

CDR1 MGHRA and CDR2 YSYEKL were looked up in the germline V gene. From the cysteine through the phenylalanine, the CDR3 covers 13 amino acids. Here the CDR3 DNA is all that survives: 39 bases in frame from base 1. Overall study results and their limits: How much clinical and demographic metadata was included differed by source and by participant, and the metadata was provided uncurated.

The collaborating institutions used their own protocols to collect whole blood in K2EDTA tubes. For TCRbeta analysis, collaborators shipped samples in one of three forms: frozen whole blood, isolated PBMCs, or DNA extracted from either of those sample types. The immunoSEQ Assay, a bias-controlled multiplex PCR, was used to amplify TCRbeta CDR3 regions from genomic DNA. The authors' analysis ran thus. The number of nucleated cells in each sample was estimated by amplification of reference gene primers within the assay. To quantify the absolute abundance of each unique TCRbeta CDR3 rearrangement, sequence reads were collapsed and filtered. For each sample, productive Simpson clonality was calculated by taking the square root of Simpson's diversity index across productive rearrangements. TCRdb took over this immuneACCESS table, retaining in-frame rearrangements with V and J assigned. Such tables are incomplete; in checked studies, under half of the missing clones stem from an unresolved V gene, and the remainder is unexplained. V, J and clone size derive from that table, while D and trimming were established from the DNA sequence. This sample gives roughly 150,000 clones in total; roughly 85% of them show up just once. The ten largest clonotypes hold over 2.5% of the sample.

Comment on this clone: This clone's antigen is unknown. Sequence at one end of the junction differs from germline and may be a read error.

Sequenced: peripheral blood. The TCR was taken from a man aged 50-59 years with acute or convalescent COVID-19. The V and J genes are TRBV4-1 and TRBJ1-2; TRBD1 agrees with 7 junctional bases. The sequence in DNA is TGCGCCAGCAGCCAAGTTGGGGACAGTGATGGAGTCTTC. It is translated as CASSQVGDSDGVF.